The 8 T cell receptor beta chains below were found in one sample sequenced in a study of circulating and synovial CD4+ cells in juvenile arthritis. Profiling relied on immunoSEQ multiplex PCR, and the TCRdb table lists in-frame clones only, not all of them. The sample lists about 33,000 clones; 90% to 95% were seen once. Sequenced material: CD4+ T cells from blood. These receptor sequences come from a human donor with juvenile idiopathic arthritis.

As for this clone: Its ends do not fully match the called genes, so a read error is possible. As DNA, the CDR3 is TGCGCCAGCGGCTTGGGCCCGGGTTCCCCGTACAATGAGCAGTTCTTC. As protein: CASGLGPGSPYNEQFF. The V and J genes are TRBV5-1 and TRBJ2-1; D ambiguous. This CDR3 is 16 amino acids long. CDR1 SGHRS and CDR2 YFSETQ come from the germline V gene.

The chain recombines TRBV12-5 with TRBJ1-2, with a tentative D call TRBD1 (6 bases). V gave up 11 bases and J gave up 2 bases, with 15 bases separating them. This CDR3 region has 13 residues. Germline CDR1 LGHNT, CDR2 FRNRAP. The CDR3 loop is CAEAGGLNYGYTF. The CDR3 DNA sequence: TGTGCTGAAGCGGGGGGGCTGAACTATGGCTACACCTTC.

This chain links TRBV9 with TRBJ2-5, with 8 positions matching TRBD2. The V segment lost 0 bases and the J segment 5 bases; nucleotides outside the gene matches: 3. This CDR3 region has 14 residues. Germline CDR1 is SGDLS and CDR2 is YYNGEE. CDR3 protein: CASSVAGGLETQYF. CDR3 nucleotide sequence: TGTGCCAGCAGCGTAGCGGGGGGGCTGGAGACCCAGTACTTC. Complete variable domain (other parts from reference TRBV9 and TRBJ2-5): DSGVTQTPKHLITATGQRVTLRCSPRSGDLSVYWYQQSLDQGLQFLIQYYNGEERAKGNILERFSAQQFPDLHSELNLSSLELGDSALYFCASSVAGGLETQYFGPGTRLLVL.

The J gene is TRBJ1-1, the V gene TRBV30, with a tentative D call TRBD1 (6 bases). Germline loops: CDR1 GTSNPN, CDR2 SVGIG (reference sequence). The CDR3 has 16 amino acids. V was shortened by 0 bases and J by 0 bases, with 14 bases between the two germline ends. The CDR3 protein is CAWSVGGVLMNTEAFF. CDR3 nucleotides: TGTGCCTGGAGTGTAGGGGGTGTTCTCATGAACACTGAAGCTTTCTTT.

The chain uses TRBV5-4 and TRBJ2-1; no reliable D call. This CDR3 has 15 residues. Trimming removed 4 bases at V and 2 bases at J, with 13 bases between. Germline CDR1 and CDR2: SGHNT and YYREEE (reference sequence). CDR3 coding DNA: TGTGCCAGCAGCCCCGACACCAAAACCTACAATGAGCAGTTCTTC. Protein: CASSPDTKTYNEQFF.

This chain links TRBV7-3 with TRBJ1-2; 7 bases match TRBD1. Germline V lookup: CDR1 SGHTA, CDR2 FQGTGA. V lost 6 bases, J lost 7 bases, and 8 bases stayed unmatched. This CDR3 has 13 residues. The CDR3 nucleotides are TGTGCCAGCAGTGCGAGTCAGGGGGGTGGCTACACCTTC. It is translated as CASSASQGGGYTF.

The V and J genes are TRBV19 and TRBJ2-1, with D unresolved. In germline, CDR1 is LNHDA, CDR2 SQIVND (reference sequence). The CDR3 runs to 13 residues. Trimming left V 2 bases short and J 4 bases short, with 6 bases between. The DNA for the CDR3 is TGTGCCAGTAGTATAAAGCCTTACAATGAGCAGTTCTTC. This encodes CASSIKPYNEQFF.

The J gene is TRBJ1-4, the V gene TRBV7-9, with D perhaps matching TRBD1 (5 bases). V lost 3 bases and J lost 8, with 19 bases in between. In germline, CDR1 is SEHNR, CDR2 FQNEAQ (reference sequence). This CDR3 spans 16 amino acids. CDR3 in amino acids: CASSLGLQEGWEKLFF. In DNA form, the CDR3 reads TGTGCCAGCAGCTTGGGGCTCCAGGAGGGTTGGGAAAAACTGTTTTTT. The full variable domain, its missing parts supplied by reference TRBV7-9 and TRBJ1-4, is DTGVSQNPRHKITKRGQNVTFRCDPISEHNRLYWYRQTLGQGPEFLTYFQNEAQLEKSRLLSDRFSAERPKGSFSTLEIQRTEQGDSAMYLCASSLGLQEGWEKLFFGSGTQLSVL.